The clone carrying this TCR beta chain showed up many times. Its antigen is not identified. The source of the sample is a study of T cells after posttransplantation cyclophosphamide. Study-wide results and limits: Recipient CMV seropositivity and CMV reactivation strongly tracked TRB clonality. Skin or GI-infiltrating T cells shared few TRB sequences with blood. Later blood repertoires were often dominated by clones from the donor CD8+ memory compartment.

Trimming removed 4 bases from V and 0 bases from J; junction bases left unmatched: 6. Germline CDR1 is MNHEY and CDR2 is SVGAGI. There are 16 residues in the CDR3. Method: immunoSEQ multiplex PCR; TCRdb's copy keeps in-frame clones and lacks some. Altogether around 34,000 clones were found in the sample, and no singletons occur. On the day of bone marrow donation, the related graft donor provided peripheral blood. The receptor was isolated from a woman in her 50s in good health and a related stem cell transplant donor. The V call is TRBV6-5, the J call TRBJ2-3, with TRBD2 matching 8 bases. Sequencing was performed on PBMCs. The CDR3: CASSSAGGPSTDTQYF. CDR3 in DNA: TGTGCCAGCAGTTCCGCGGGAGGCCCCAGCACAGATACGCAGTATTTT.